This TCR beta chain appears in the sequencing data of a study of beta chain features in type 1 diabetes. Study results and limitations: Type 1 diabetes patients showed a moderate but significant shortening of TCRB CDR3s in all four CD4+ subsets.

CD45RO/CCR7/CD25/CD127/CD95/CD27 separated CD4+ naive, central memory, regulatory and stem cell-like memory cells by sorting. Purity above 95% was achieved in all sorted populations. Expressed TCRB transcripts were sequenced because the isolated RNA had all been reverse transcribed beforehand. TCRdb's table, derived via immunoSEQ multiplex PCR, lists solely in-frame clones and lacks some. The sample lists 130,000 or so clones; 7% to 10% were seen once. Remarks on this clone: The antigen is not known.

Germline V lookup: CDR1 SGHTA, CDR2 FQGNSA. The CDR3 spans 14 residues. The ends were cut back, 3 bases at V and 5 bases at J, with 13 bases in the middle. The chain recombines TRBV7-2 with TRBJ2-5; a possible D gene is TRBD2 (5 bases). This clonotype was obtained from a man younger than 40 with type 1 diabetes. The source material was central memory CD4+ T cells from blood. The CDR3 region is CASSFGSLGETQYF. The CDR3 DNA sequence: TGTGCCAGCAGCTTTGGGAGCCTGGGGGAGACCCAGTACTTC.